Following are 32 T cell receptor beta chains from one sample sequenced in a study of response to subunit inactivated influenza vaccine. One entry per CDR3 protein, called by TCRdb with MiXCR from the RT-PCR reads. The repertoire holds 450,000 to 600,000 distinct CDR3 sequences, approximately 7.7% seen once, with 13% in the top ten. The sample consisted of PBMCs from blood, taken less than 30 months after vaccination. The receptor source for this set is a man between 50 and 70 years old who received an inactivated influenza vaccine.

This clonotype has at least ten counts. The chain couples TRBV7-2 to TRBJ2-2; possibly TRBD2 for D (6 bases). The CDR3 has 16 amino acids. Germline V CDR1 and CDR2: SGHTA, FQGNSA. V was pared by 1 base and J by 4 bases, with 13 bases between. CDR3 region: CASSLVRGIITGELFF. DNA for the CDR3: TGTGCCAGCAGCTTAGTCCGCGGGATTATCACCGGGGAGCTGTTTTTT.

A few counts support this clonotype. The V gene is TRBV5-1, the J gene TRBJ2-3; no definite D call. Trimming stripped 3 bases from V and 3 bases from J, with 8 bases between. Per germline, CDR1 SGHRS and CDR2 YFSETQ. This CDR3 comprises 13 residues. The CDR3 loop is CASSSAGTDTQYF. For the CDR3, the DNA is TGCGCCAGCAGCTCCGCCGGAACAGATACGCAGTATTTT.

This clonotype was observed a handful of times. J is TRBJ2-7 and V is TRBV12-3 or TRBV12-4; D remains unclear. This CDR3 region has 14 residues. Between the trimmed V and J ends, which lost 6 bases and 1 base, there was a span of 13 bases. The CDR3 loop is CASRYYLGSYEQYF. The DNA for the CDR3 is TGTGCCAGCAGGTATTACTTGGGGTCCTACGAGCAGTACTTC.

This clonotype was detected many times. The DNA of the CDR3 is TGTGCCAGCAGTTACTTCGGGACAGGGGATGAGCAGTTCTTC. Protein product: CASSYFGTGDEQFF. The chain has TRBV6-2 or TRBV6-3 and TRBJ2-1; the match to TRBD1 covers 10 bases. Germline V gives CDR1 MNHEY, CDR2 SVGEGT. V shed 1 base, J shed 8 bases, and the junction held 2 bases outside the gene matches. The CDR3 runs 14 residues.

The sample holds many counts of this clonotype. The J gene is TRBJ2-1, the V gene TRBV6-2 or TRBV6-3; 10 bases map to TRBD2. The CDR3 loop spans 17 amino acids. Germline-derived CDR1 and CDR2 are MNHEY and SVGEGT. V shed 5 bases, J shed 3 bases, and the junction held 10 bases outside the gene matches. CDR3 coding DNA: TGTGCCAGCAGTCGCCTAGGCAGACTAGCGGGCTACAATGAGCAGTTCTTC. Its translation is CASSRLGRLAGYNEQFF.

This clonotype was counted ten times or more. This chain uses TRBV15 with TRBJ2-2, with a possible D match to TRBD2 (5 bases). Trimming took 3 bases from V and 1 from J, leaving 9 bases between them. The CDR3 runs 15 residues. Germline V gene sequence: CDR1 LNHNV, CDR2 YYDKDF (reference sequence). DNA for the CDR3: TGTGCCACCAGCAGGCGACGGGAGAACACCGGGGAGCTGTTTTTT. Translation: CATSRRRENTGELFF.

As for this clonotype: A junction boundary mismatches the germline segment, possibly from a read error. The genes are TRBV3-1 and TRBJ2-1, with unresolved D. Germline V lookup: CDR1 LGHDT, CDR2 YNNKEL (reference sequence). The CDR3 consists of 11 residues. CDR3 loop: CASRHNNVQFF. For the CDR3, the DNA is TGTGCCAGCAGACATAACAATGTGCAGTTCTTC.

This clonotype was found many times. The chain couples TRBV5-1 to TRBJ2-2, with a possible D match to TRBD2 (6 bases). V lost 4 bases and J 0 bases, leaving 16 bases between the germline ends. The germline V gene has CDR1 SGHRS and CDR2 YFSETQ. The CDR3 length is 17 residues. CDR3: CASSLGPRDSNTGELFF. The CDR3 nucleotides read TGCGCCAGCAGCCTAGGCCCCCGGGACTCGAACACCGGGGAGCTGTTTTTT.

The rearrangement links TRBV7-2 to TRBJ2-7; D is possibly TRBD1 (5 bases). Germline loops: CDR1 SGHTA, CDR2 FQGNSA. The CDR3 has 15 amino acids. V was clipped by 5 bases and J by 1 base, with 15 bases between them. CDR3 bases: TGTGCCAGCAGCCCCAGGACATCTGAGTCCTACGAGCAGTACTTC. This encodes CASSPRTSESYEQYF. The variable domain in full, completed from reference TRBV7-2 and TRBJ2-7, reads GAGVSQSPSNKVTEKGKDVELRCDPISGHTALYWYRQSLGQGLEFLIYFQGNSAPDKSGLPSDRFSAERTGGSVSTLTIQRTQQEDSAVYLCASSPRTSESYEQYFGPGTRLTVT.

This clonotype was seen many times. This chain links TRBV29-1 with TRBJ2-7; a weak D match, TRBD1 (6 bases). V was cut by 7 bases and J by 2 bases, with 9 bases left in between. Germline lookup yields CDR1 SQVTM and CDR2 ANQGSEA. The CDR3 covers 11 residues. The CDR3 protein is CSGGQPYEQYF. The CDR3 DNA sequence: TGCAGCGGCGGACAGCCCTACGAGCAGTACTTC.

The chain uses TRBV7-2 and TRBJ1-3, with no clear D. Trimming pared 1 base from V and 3 bases from J, leaving 7 bases between. CDR3 length: 14 residues. Germline lookup yields CDR1 SGHTA and CDR2 FQGNSA. The CDR3 reads CASSLGGGGNTIYF. For the CDR3, the DNA is TGTGCCAGCAGCTTAGGGGGTGGTGGAAACACCATATATTTT.

This clonotype was detected ten times or more. The gene calls are TRBV24-1 and TRBJ2-3; D gene ambiguous. Germline CDR1 and CDR2: KGHDR and SFDVKD. Trimming shortened V by 5 bases and J by 1 base, and 9 bases separated the two germline ends. The CDR3 length is 14 residues. CDR3 DNA sequence: TGTGCCACCAGTGCAACCGGAGGCACAGATACGCAGTATTTT. It specifies CATSATGGTDTQYF.

This clonotype showed up many times. The rearrangement joins TRBV6-5 to TRBJ2-1; D ambiguous. Trimming took off 0 bases at V and 6 bases at J, with 21 bases between the two ends. This CDR3 has 18 amino acids. Germline V gene data show CDR1 as MNHEY and CDR2 as SVGAGI. CDR3 sequence reads: CASSYSGLGSSGLNEQFF. CDR3 nucleotide sequence: TGTGCCAGCAGTTACTCGGGCTTAGGATCAAGTGGGCTCAATGAGCAGTTCTTC.

V and J are TRBV7-2 and TRBJ2-7, with D possibly called TRBD1 or TRBD2 (6 bases each). This CDR3 spans 15 amino acids. Germline lookup yields CDR1 SGHTA and CDR2 FQGNSA. The ends were cut back, 1 base at V and 4 bases at J, with 14 bases in the middle. CDR3 nucleotides: TGTGCCAGCAGCTTAGATAGGGGGGAGGTGTACGAGCAGTACTTC. This codes for CASSLDRGEVYEQYF. The full variable domain, completed using reference TRBV7-2 and TRBJ2-7, is GAGVSQSPSNKVTEKGKDVELRCDPISGHTALYWYRQSLGQGLEFLIYFQGNSAPDKSGLPSDRFSAERTGGSVSTLTIQRTQQEDSAVYLCASSLDRGEVYEQYFGPGTRLTVT.

The chain is built from TRBV5-1 and TRBJ2-1; D tentatively reads TRBD1 or TRBD2 (5 bases each). This CDR3 contains 16 residues. Per the germline V gene, CDR1 is SGHRS and CDR2 is YFSETQ. V lost 5 bases, J lost 0 bases, and 15 bases lay in between. DNA for the CDR3: TGCGCCAGCAGGAAGAGCTCAGGGAGCTCCTACAATGAGCAGTTCTTC. Translating it yields CASRKSSGSSYNEQFF.

This clonotype has at least ten counts. The chain uses TRBV10-3 and TRBJ1-1; tentatively, D is TRBD1 (5 bases). Germline assignment: CDR1 ENHRY and CDR2 SYGVKD. The CDR3 is 14 residues long. V was cut by 3 bases and J by 1 base, with 9 bases left in between. Here the CDR3 DNA reads TGTGCCATCAGTGATCGTAGGGGGAACACTGAAGCTTTCTTT. It specifies CAISDRRGNTEAFF.

The chain couples TRBV4-2 to TRBJ2-2, with D maybe TRBD2 (6 bases). CDR1 is LGHNA, CDR2 YNFKEQ, per germline. V was shortened by 1 base and J by 6 bases, with 18 bases between the two germline ends. The CDR3 totals 17 residues. The CDR3 reads CASSQAGLTVPPGELFF. CDR3 DNA: TGTGCCAGCAGCCAAGCGGGACTCACGGTCCCCCCCGGGGAGCTGTTTTTT.

Written as DNA, the CDR3 is TGTGCCAGCAGCTTAGCTAGCGGCTACACAGATACGCAGTATTTT. Its protein product is CASSLASGYTDTQYF. The rearrangement joins TRBV7-9 to TRBJ2-3; perhaps TRBD2 as D (6 bases). The CDR3 is made up of 15 amino acids. Germline CDR1 and CDR2: SEHNR and FQNEAQ (reference sequence). Trimming pared 0 bases from V and 2 bases from J, leaving 9 bases between. The full variable domain, completed using reference TRBV7-9 and TRBJ2-3, is DTGVSQNPRHKITKRGQNVTFRCDPISEHNRLYWYRQTLGQGPEFLTYFQNEAQLEKSRLLSDRFSAERPKGSFSTLEIQRTEQGDSAMYLCASSLASGYTDTQYFGPGTRLTVL.

Ten or more counts support this clonotype. The chain employs TRBV11-2 and TRBJ2-1, with TRBD2 identical over 9 bases. Looked up from germline, CDR1 is SGHAT and CDR2 is FQNNGV. The junction had 12 bases not matched to a gene; V was cut back by 5 bases and J by 7 bases. The CDR3 extends over 16 amino acids. The CDR3 loop reads CASSLTPGGGANEQFF. For the CDR3, the DNA is TGTGCCAGCAGCCTAACCCCCGGCGGGGGGGCAAATGAGCAGTTCTTC.

In its sample, this clonotype was seen many times. The rearrangement uses TRBV27 and TRBJ2-3; weak D call: TRBD1 (6 bases). The CDR3 is 12 residues long. Germline lookup yields CDR1 MNHEY and CDR2 SMNVEV (reference sequence). Trimming took off 8 bases at V and 2 bases at J, with 8 bases between the two ends. The CDR3: CASGQNTDTQYF. CDR3 sequence (DNA): TGTGCCAGCGGACAGAACACAGATACGCAGTATTTT.

V is TRBV5-1 and J is TRBJ2-3; TRBD2 is a possible D gene (6 bases). From germline, CDR1 is SGHRS and CDR2 YFSETQ. V lost 5 bases and J lost 2, with 9 bases in between. The CDR3 extends over 13 amino acids. The CDR3 DNA reads TGCGCCAGCAGGGGCGGGGTCACAGATACGCAGTATTTT. As protein: CASRGGVTDTQYF.

A few counts support this clonotype. V and J are TRBV12-3 or TRBV12-4 and TRBJ1-2, with no clear D. The V and J ends lost 0 bases and 8 bases respectively, with 10 bases between them. The CDR3 contains 13 residues. CDR3 bases: TGTGCCAGCAGTTTAGCGCTGCCCGGGGGCTACACCTTC. Its protein is CASSLALPGGYTF.

This rearrangement joins TRBV3-1 to TRBJ1-1; TRBD1 matches at 8 bases. The germline V gene encodes CDR1 LGHDT and CDR2 YNNKEL (reference sequence). This CDR3 has 14 amino acids. Trimming took 1 base from V and 5 from J; bases not matched to a gene: 3. The CDR3 DNA is TGTGCCAGCAGCCAAGGGACAGGGCGTACTGAAGCTTTCTTT. This gives the protein CASSQGTGRTEAFF.

V and J are TRBV7-2 and TRBJ1-1, with a possible D match to TRBD1 (6 bases). This CDR3 is built from 17 residues. The V end lost 2 bases, the J end lost 0 bases, and 16 bases lay between the germline ends. CDR1 and CDR2 from the germline V gene are SGHTA and FQGNSA. CDR3 in DNA: TGTGCCAGCAGCTTATCCGGGACAAGGCCTTTGAACACTGAAGCTTTCTTT. Its protein product is CASSLSGTRPLNTEAFF.

This sequence joins TRBV7-9 and TRBJ2-3; D is perhaps TRBD1 (5 bases). V lost 0 bases and J lost 3, with 10 bases in between. CDR1 and CDR2 from the germline V gene are SEHNR and FQNEAQ (reference sequence). There are 15 residues in the CDR3. CDR3 in DNA: TGTGCCAGCAGCTTAGCAGGGGTTGTGACAGATACGCAGTATTTT. Protein sequence: CASSLAGVVTDTQYF. The whole variable domain, remainder taken from reference TRBV7-9 and TRBJ2-3, is DTGVSQNPRHKITKRGQNVTFRCDPISEHNRLYWYRQTLGQGPEFLTYFQNEAQLEKSRLLSDRFSAERPKGSFSTLEIQRTEQGDSAMYLCASSLAGVVTDTQYFGPGTRLTVL.

V gene TRBV20-1 combines with J gene TRBJ2-5; TRBD1 or TRBD2 may be the D gene (6 bases each). Trimming removed 5 bases at V and 1 base at J, with 11 bases between. This CDR3 is 13 amino acids long. The V gene's germline CDR1 is DFQATT and CDR2 SNEGSKA (reference sequence). The CDR3 nucleotides read TGCAGTGCTCTTCGGGGGCTCCAAGAGACCCAGTACTTC. Translated: CSALRGLQETQYF.

This clonotype has just a few counts. The chain uses TRBV11-1 and TRBJ2-1, with unresolved D. The germline CDR1 and CDR2 sequences are SGHAT and FQDESV (reference sequence). The CDR3 runs to 16 residues. The germline V and J ends were trimmed by 1 base and 5 bases, with 15 bases remaining between them. The CDR3 bases are TGTGCCAGCAGCTTAGAAGCTAGGCTGGGTAACAATGAGCAGTTCTTC. The encoded protein is CASSLEARLGNNEQFF.

In this sample, this clonotype turned up a few times. The chain joins TRBV20-1 to TRBJ2-3, with D tentatively TRBD2 (5 bases). Germline CDR1 reads DFQATT; CDR2 reads SNEGSKA (reference sequence). Trimming removed 6 bases at V and 1 base at J, with 17 bases between. The CDR3 consists of 15 residues. CDR3 amino acids: CSAQMLAAGTDTQYF. CDR3 coding DNA: TGCAGTGCCCAGATGCTAGCAGCCGGCACAGATACGCAGTATTTT.

This clonotype was seen many times. At one of its ends the junction is not consistent with the germline gene, which may arise from a read error. This chain links TRBV7-2 with TRBJ1-1; 9 bases agree with TRBD1. Germline-derived CDR1 and CDR2 are SGHTA and FQGNSA. This CDR3 is built from 14 residues. The CDR3 here is CASSLRQGGTEAFF. DNA of the CDR3: TGCGCCAGCAGCTTGCGACAGGGGGGGACTGAAGCTTTCTTT.

V is TRBV24-1 and J is TRBJ2-1; maybe TRBD1 (6 bases). Germline V lookup: CDR1 KGHDR, CDR2 SFDVKD. The CDR3 is 13 residues long. With 9 bases removed from V and 9 bases from J, the gap between germline ends came to 17 bases. CDR3 region: CATRAPTGPEQFF. The CDR3, as DNA: TGTGCCACCCGCGCCCCCACAGGGCCTGAGCAGTTCTTC.

The gene calls are TRBV29-1 and TRBJ2-3, with 9 bases matching TRBD2. Germline V gives CDR1 SQVTM, CDR2 ANQGSEA. Trimming cost V 7 bases and J 8 bases; bases outside gene matches: 16. This CDR3 is 15 amino acids long. The CDR3 DNA sequence: TGCAGCGCTTCCCCTAGCGGGAAAGCGACTGGTACGCAGTATTTT. Protein sequence: CSASPSGKATGTQYF.

V gene TRBV3-1 combines with J gene TRBJ2-3, with D unresolved. CDR1 and CDR2 (germline): LGHDT, YNNKEL (reference sequence). CDR3 length equals 14 residues. The V and J ends lost 6 bases and 0 bases respectively, with 10 bases between them. The CDR3 DNA follows: TGTGCCAGCAGTTCCCCCGGGAGCACAGATACGCAGTATTTT. Encoded protein: CASSSPGSTDTQYF.